A single sample gave rise to the 9 T cell receptor beta chains below, sequenced in a study of T cells in Graves' hyperthyroidism and ophthalmopathy. Amplified regions were TCR beta CDR3 sequences from RNA transcripts. Primed by the HTBI set, a first-round RT-PCR was run on the TCR CDR3. TCRdb recomputed calls from the multiplex PCR reads with MiXCR, one row per CDR3 protein. The profile shows roughly 510,000 distinct CDR3 sequences, 40% to 50% of them singletons. Sequencing input: peripheral blood or thyroid tissue (not recorded which). These receptors were collected from an adult woman with Graves' disease, either hyperthyroidism or ophthalmopathy (not recorded which).

V and J are TRBV10-2 and TRBJ1-4, with 8 bases that match TRBD1. CDR3 size: 15 residues. Germline V gene lookup returns CDR1 WSHSY and CDR2 SAAADI. V was pared by 3 bases and J by 5 bases, with 5 bases of the junction left unmatched. Here the CDR3 reads CASSDWTGPNEKLFF. The CDR3, as DNA: TGCGCCAGCAGTGATTGGACAGGGCCGAATGAAAAACTGTTTTTT.

CDR3 sequence (DNA): TGCAGCGTGTCTTCCTCGGGGACTAGGGGTGAGACCCAGTACTTC. This encodes CSVSSSGTRGETQYF. The rearrangement links TRBV29-1 to TRBJ2-5; the match to TRBD2 covers 8 bases. This CDR3 comprises 15 residues. V trimming: 6 bases; J trimming: 5 bases; junction bases outside the gene matches: 14. The germline gives CDR1 SQVTM, CDR2 ANQGSEA.

This clonotype was seen repeatedly, ten times or more. This sequence joins TRBV11-2 and TRBJ2-7, with D tentatively TRBD1 or TRBD2 (5 bases each). The germline V and J ends were trimmed by 5 bases and 0 bases, with 17 bases remaining between them. The germline CDR1 and CDR2 sequences are SGHAT and FQNNGV. CDR3 size: 16 residues. In nucleotides, the CDR3 is TGTGCCAGCAGCCCCAAATCCGGGACCAGCTCCTACGAGCAGTACTTC. Translating it yields CASSPKSGTSSYEQYF.

The rearrangement uses TRBV10-3 and TRBJ1-2; D not certain. CDR1 ENHRY and CDR2 SYGVKD come from the germline V gene. The CDR3 runs to 13 residues. Between the trimmed V and J ends, which lost 2 bases and 3 bases, there was a span of 7 bases. For the CDR3, the DNA is TGTGCCATCAGTGAGCTGAGCTACTATGGCTACACCTTC. It translates to CAISELSYYGYTF.

The rearrangement joins TRBV29-1 to TRBJ2-5; 8 bases match TRBD2. This CDR3 is 15 amino acids long. The V gene's germline CDR1 is SQVTM and CDR2 ANQGSEA. After removal of 2 bases from V and 0 bases from J, the junction contained 5 bases not matched to a gene. This CDR3 is CSVEHGTSHQETQYF. The DNA of the CDR3 is TGCAGCGTTGAACACGGGACTAGTCACCAAGAGACCCAGTACTTC. The whole variable domain, remainder taken from reference TRBV29-1 and TRBJ2-5, is SAVISQKPSRDICQRGTSLTIQCQVDSQVTMMFWYRQQPGQSLTLIATANQGSEATYESGFVIDKFPISRPNLTFSTLTVSNMSPEDSSIYLCSVEHGTSHQETQYFGPGTRLLVL.

This clonotype was detected ten times or more. V is TRBV20-1 and J is TRBJ1-3; possible D gene TRBD1, 6 bases. In germline, CDR1 is DFQATT, CDR2 SNEGSKA (reference sequence). This CDR3 comprises 14 residues. Trimming removed 4 bases at V and 4 bases at J, with 14 bases between. DNA for the CDR3: TGCAGTGCTACCCAGGGGCTGGCCGGAAACACCATATATTTT. Amino acids: CSATQGLAGNTIYF.

With regard to this clonotype: One junction end disagrees with the germline gene, perhaps due to a read error. The V gene is TRBV19, the J gene TRBJ2-7; possible D gene TRBD2, 8 bases. Germline CDR1 is LNHDA and CDR2 is SQIVND (reference sequence). The CDR3 extends over 14 amino acids. The CDR3 DNA follows: TGTGCCAGTAGTATAATCGGGGGGGACAGCCGTTTTGTGTTC. Protein product: CASSIIGGDSRFVF.

The genes are TRBV29-1 and TRBJ2-5, with D possibly called TRBD1 or TRBD2 (6 bases each). The germline gives CDR1 SQVTM, CDR2 ANQGSEA. V was cut by 4 bases and J by 7 bases, with 10 bases left in between. The CDR3 has 11 residues. The CDR3 DNA reads TGCAGCGTTGGTAAGGGGGGGACCCAGTACTTC. This gives the protein CSVGKGGTQYF.

This clonotype showed up just a few times. This rearrangement joins TRBV15 to TRBJ2-2; TRBD2 aligns across 7 bases. Trimming removed 1 base from V and 2 bases from J; junction bases left unmatched: 4. Germline CDR1 and CDR2: LNHNV and YYDKDF (reference sequence). The CDR3 covers 16 residues. The CDR3 nucleotides are TGTGCCACCAGCAGAGCGCGGGGGAGAAACACCGGGGAGCTGTTTTTT. Its translation is CATSRARGRNTGELFF.